This TCR beta chain was sequenced for a study of beta chain features in type 1 diabetes. Overall study findings and caveats: Patients' naive, central memory and regulatory TCRB repertoires appeared more alike than those of healthy donors.

Reverse transcription of all isolated RNA meant that expressed TCRB transcripts were sequenced. Data came from immunoSEQ multiplex PCR; TCRdb stores just in-frame clones and leaves some out. Of 970,000 or so clones listed, roughly 15% are singletons. The CDR3 covers 14 residues. With 5 bases removed from V and 4 bases from J, the gap between germline ends came to 14 bases. Germline lookup yields CDR1 SEHNR and CDR2 FQNEAQ (reference sequence). A word on this clone: The antigen remains undetermined.

The sequenced sample was naive CD4+ T cells from blood. The receptor comes from a woman under 30 in good health. V usage is TRBV7-9 and J usage is TRBJ2-5, with unresolved D. The CDR3 nucleotides are TGTGCCAGCAGCCAAAATTCGGCAGGAGAGACCCAGTACTTC. Protein sequence: CASSQNSAGETQYF. Looking up the rest from reference TRBV7-9 and TRBJ2-5 gives the full variable domain: DTGVSQNPRHKITKRGQNVTFRCDPISEHNRLYWYRQTLGQGPEFLTYFQNEAQLEKSRLLSDRFSAERPKGSFSTLEIQRTEQGDSAMYLCASSQNSAGETQYFGPGTRLLVL.